This record concerns one T cell receptor (beta chain) sequence. As yet, its antigen is unknown. Germline CDR1 is LGHDT and CDR2 is YNNKEL (reference sequence). The CDR3 length is 14 residues. V lost 1 base to trimming and J lost 5 bases, with 11 bases between them. The data stem from a study of T cell responses to AZD1222 COVID-19 vaccine. TCRdb's table, derived via immunoSEQ multiplex PCR, lists solely in-frame clones and lacks some. Of 150,000 to 200,000 clones in the sample, 92% are singletons; the top ten hold 1.3%. Study-wide results and limits: Spike-specific TCR breadth and depth went up after people got two AZD1222 doses. A reported finding is that nearly half of spike-specific TCRs target unmutated variant regions. Females outnumbered males among donors, who were mostly white British; clonal diversity was possibly underestimated.

The source material was peripheral blood, sampled 28 days after the second AZD1222 dose. This clonotype originated in an adult who received the AZD1222 COVID-19 vaccine. The rearrangement links TRBV3-1 (or the pseudogene TRBV3-2) to TRBJ2-5; a weak D match, TRBD2 (5 bases). This CDR3 reads CASSQGGSGETQYF. The CDR3 DNA is TGTGCCAGCAGCCAAGGCGGGTCGGGGGAGACCCAGTACTTC.